Below, one TCR beta chain is given with its context. The antigen remains undetermined. Each CDR3 protein is one row after TCRdb ran MiXCR on the RT-PCR reads. The sample gives 540,000 or so distinct CDR3 sequences, 10% to 15% of which show up once; 10% to 15% is in the top ten. These data come from a study of response to subunit inactivated influenza vaccine. Germline V CDR1 and CDR2: SEHNR, FQNEAQ (reference sequence). Trimming pared 0 bases from V and 0 bases from J, leaving 13 bases between. The CDR3 is 17 residues long. Findings of the study overall: It was the authors' suggestion that each seasonal influenza vaccination recruits few new T cells.

V is TRBV7-9 and J is TRBJ2-3, with D possibly matching TRBD1 (6 bases). This material consisted of PBMCs from blood, taken roughly 47 days after vaccination. This clonotype was sampled from a man aged 45-65 years who received an inactivated influenza vaccine. This CDR3 is CASSLAGAAPSTDTQYF. The CDR3 DNA sequence: TGTGCCAGCAGCTTAGCGGGGGCAGCGCCTAGCACAGATACGCAGTATTTT.